The next 22 T cell receptor beta chains were all read from a single sample in a study of T cell responses to AZD1222 COVID-19 vaccine. TCRdb's table, derived via immunoSEQ multiplex PCR, lists solely in-frame clones and lacks some. This table has approximately 80,000 clones, approximately 83% appearing once. The sample here was peripheral blood, taken 28 days after the second AZD1222 dose. These TCRs come from an adult who received the AZD1222 COVID-19 vaccine.

In the case of this clone: Different DNA sequences within this sample yield the same CDR3. This chain links TRBV7-9 with TRBJ1-2; D possibly corresponds to TRBD1 (5 bases). Germline-derived CDR1 and CDR2 are SEHNR and FQNEAQ (reference sequence). Trimming left V 1 base short and J 2 bases short, with 5 bases between. This CDR3 comprises 13 residues. In nucleotides, the CDR3 is TGTGCCAGCAGCTTAGAGGGGAACTATGGCTACACCTTC. Encoded protein: CASSLEGNYGYTF.

The chain combines TRBV3-1 (or the pseudogene TRBV3-2) with TRBJ2-2; D ambiguous. Trimming pared 4 bases from V and 2 bases from J, leaving 8 bases between. In germline, CDR1 is LGHDT, CDR2 YNNKEL (reference sequence). The CDR3 runs 14 residues. CDR3 loop: CASSPLDNTGELFF. The CDR3 DNA reads as TGTGCCAGCAGCCCCTTGGACAACACCGGGGAGCTGTTTTTT.

V gene TRBV25-1 combines with J gene TRBJ1-6; D gene unclear. V was pared by 6 bases and J by 6 bases, with 12 bases between. Germline lookup yields CDR1 MGHDK and CDR2 SYGVNS. CDR3 size: 14 residues. For the CDR3, the DNA is TGTGCCAGCAGGGCAGCTGGGAGTAATTCACCCCTCCACTTT. This translates into CASRAAGSNSPLHF.

The chain carries TRBV19 and TRBJ1-1; unclear D gene. CDR1 is LNHDA, CDR2 SQIVND, per germline (reference sequence). V gave up 7 bases and J gave up 4 bases, with 16 bases separating them. This CDR3 contains 14 residues. CDR3 sequence: CASTFPGLGTEAFF. CDR3 nucleotides: TGTGCCAGTACCTTCCCTGGGCTCGGCACTGAAGCTTTCTTT.

This clone came up once. V gene TRBV18 combines with J gene TRBJ1-6; D ambiguous. V lost 3 bases and J lost 10, with 10 bases in between. The CDR3 covers 13 residues. From germline, CDR1 is KGHSH and CDR2 LQKENI. The CDR3 DNA reads TGTGCCAGCTCACCTGACCCGGAATCACCCCTCCACTTT. It translates to CASSPDPESPLHF.

The chain carries TRBV6-5 and TRBJ1-5; weak D call: TRBD1 (6 bases). Germline-derived CDR1 and CDR2 are MNHEY and SVGAGI. This CDR3 has 13 residues. With 5 bases removed from V and 6 bases from J, the gap between germline ends came to 11 bases. The DNA for the CDR3 is TGTGCCAGCAGTAGGGACACCATTCAGCCCCAGCATTTT. This encodes CASSRDTIQPQHF.

The chain links TRBV7-8 to TRBJ2-7; D perhaps matches TRBD1 (5 bases). The CDR3 is 15 residues long. Per germline, CDR1 SGHVS and CDR2 FQNEAQ. Trimming stripped 5 bases from V and 4 bases from J, with 18 bases between. The CDR3 is CASSPGHVLAYEQYF. CDR3 DNA sequence: TGTGCCAGCAGCCCTGGACACGTGCTCGCTTACGAGCAGTACTTC.

The rearrangement links TRBV30 to TRBJ1-4; 11 bases fit TRBD1. There are 16 residues in the CDR3. CDR1 is GTSNPN and CDR2 is SVGIG in the germline V gene (reference sequence). After removal of 2 bases from V and 3 bases from J, the junction contained 5 bases not matched to a gene. In nucleotides, the CDR3 is TGTGCCTGGAGTACAGGGACAGGGGGATCTAATGAAAAACTGTTTTTT. Its translation: CAWSTGTGGSNEKLFF.

The chain carries TRBV29-1 and TRBJ2-3; D gene unclear. Germline V gene lookup returns CDR1 SQVTM and CDR2 ANQGSEA. V was cut by 4 bases and J by 2 bases, with 7 bases left in between. This CDR3 has 12 amino acids. The CDR3 is CSVVRDTDTQYF. The CDR3 region has the DNA TGCAGCGTTGTTAGGGACACAGATACGCAGTATTTT.

The genes are TRBV6-5 and TRBJ1-3, with TRBD1 as a possible D gene (5 bases). Deletions cut 7 bases from V and 3 bases from J, with 16 bases between. CDR1 MNHEY and CDR2 SVGAGI come from the germline V gene. This CDR3 contains 15 residues. In DNA form, the CDR3 reads TGTGCCAGCACGGCGGGGGAAACGAGTGGAAACACCATATATTTT. Residues: CASTAGETSGNTIYF.

This clone turned up a few times. This chain joins TRBV7-2 and TRBJ2-7; D possibly corresponds to TRBD2 (6 bases). The CDR3 extends over 12 amino acids. The germline V and J ends were trimmed by 5 bases and 3 bases, with 8 bases remaining between them. Germline V gene data show CDR1 as SGHTA and CDR2 as FQGNSA. CDR3 residues: CASSPGDYEQYF. The CDR3 DNA is TGTGCCAGCAGCCCGGGGGACTACGAGCAGTACTTC.

The chain is built from TRBV27 and TRBJ2-2; D gene ambiguous. The CDR3 is made up of 13 amino acids. Germline CDR1 MNHEY, CDR2 SMNVEV (reference sequence). Between the trimmed V and J ends, which lost 7 bases and 2 bases, there was a span of 8 bases. CDR3 in amino acids: CASNSQNTGELFF. The CDR3 DNA sequence: TGTGCCAGCAATTCACAAAACACCGGGGAGCTGTTTTTT.

The V call is TRBV6-5, the J call TRBJ1-2; 9 bases map to TRBD1. The V segment lost 3 bases and the J segment 5 bases; nucleotides outside the gene matches: 4. Germline CDR1 and CDR2: MNHEY and SVGAGI. This CDR3 is 14 amino acids long. The DNA of the CDR3 is TGTGCCAGCAGTTATAGACAGGGGGAATATGGCTACACCTTC. Translation gives CASSYRQGEYGYTF.

The chain uses TRBV19 and TRBJ2-1; 11 bases agree with TRBD1. Germline-derived CDR1 and CDR2 are LNHDA and SQIVND (reference sequence). This CDR3 comprises 15 residues. J was trimmed by 4 bases and V by 5 bases; bases with no gene match: 4. The DNA of the CDR3 is TGTGCCAGTAGTTACGGACAGGGGGCTTACAATGAGCAGTTCTTC. This translates into CASSYGQGAYNEQFF.

The CDR3 is CASSPVDGAYGYTF. CDR3 nucleotide sequence: TGTGCCAGCTCTCCTGTGGACGGAGCATATGGCTACACCTTC. V gene TRBV18 combines with J gene TRBJ1-2; no firm D call. Trimming cost V 6 bases and J 5 bases, with 16 bases left between them. The length of the CDR3 is 14 residues. Germline V gene data show CDR1 as KGHSH and CDR2 as LQKENI.

The rearrangement links TRBV2 to TRBJ2-7; D tentatively fits TRBD1 or TRBD2 (5 bases each). Trimming shortened V by 9 bases and J by 2 bases, and 14 bases separated the two germline ends. This CDR3 is 13 amino acids long. Germline CDR1 is SNHLY and CDR2 is FYNNEI. The CDR3 DNA reads as TGTGCCAGTGGGAAAGGGACGGCCTACGAGCAGTACTTC. Protein product: CASGKGTAYEQYF. Variable domain in full (rest from reference TRBV2 and TRBJ2-7): EPEVTQTPSHQVTQMGQEVILRCVPISNHLYFYWYRQILGQKVEFLVSFYNNEISEKSEIFDDQFSVERPDGSNFTLKIRSTKLEDSAMYFCASGKGTAYEQYFGPGTRLTVT.

This clone was detected once. V usage is TRBV5-1 and J usage is TRBJ2-2, with D unclear. V was clipped by 1 base and J by 7 bases, with 2 bases between them. The CDR3 sequence is 11 residues long. In germline, CDR1 is SGHRS, CDR2 YFSETQ. The CDR3 loop is CASSLSGELFF. The CDR3 DNA reads TGCGCCAGCAGCTTGAGCGGGGAGCTGTTTTTT.

The rearrangement joins TRBV27 to TRBJ1-6; tentative D call: TRBD1 (6 bases). The CDR3 length is 15 residues. CDR1 MNHEY and CDR2 SMNVEV come from the germline V gene (reference sequence). V gave up 8 bases and J gave up 8 bases, with 19 bases separating them. The CDR3: CASSPGAPAHSPLHF. DNA of the CDR3: TGTGCCAGCTCCCCGGGGGCCCCTGCCCATTCACCCCTCCACTTT.

This rearrangement joins TRBV7-2 to TRBJ2-1, with TRBD2 identical over 14 bases. The germline gives CDR1 SGHTA, CDR2 FQGNSA. The V segment lost 2 bases and the J segment 4 bases; nucleotides outside the gene matches: 4. The CDR3 loop spans 17 amino acids. The CDR3 region has the DNA TGTGCCAGCAGCTTATCCGGGACTAGCGGGAGATACAATGAGCAGTTCTTC. Amino acids: CASSLSGTSGRYNEQFF.

The chain combines TRBV5-1 with TRBJ1-1; D not certain. This CDR3 is built from 14 residues. V shed 1 base and J shed 7 bases, with 14 bases lying between them. Germline V CDR1 and CDR2: SGHRS, YFSETQ. This chain's CDR3 is CASSLRAGSDEAFF. CDR3 DNA: TGCGCCAGCAGCTTGAGGGCAGGCTCGGATGAAGCTTTCTTT.

V and J are TRBV7-8 and TRBJ2-5, with TRBD2 matching 11 bases. Germline CDR1 reads SGHVS; CDR2 reads FQNEAQ. The CDR3 consists of 16 residues. J lost 1 base, V lost 2 bases, and 3 bases had no gene match. In nucleotides, the CDR3 is TGTGCCAGCAGCTTAAGACTAGCGGGACTCCAAGAGACCCAGTACTTC. Protein sequence: CASSLRLAGLQETQYF.

The gene calls are TRBV15 and TRBJ1-3, with TRBD1 matching 7 bases. The CDR3 length is 16 residues. From germline, CDR1 is LNHNV and CDR2 YYDKDF (reference sequence). The junction had 4 bases not matched to a gene; V was cut back by 0 bases and J by 2 bases. CDR3 nucleotide sequence: TGTGCCACCAGCAGAGATCAGGGGGGCACTGGAAACACCATATATTTT. This encodes CATSRDQGGTGNTIYF.